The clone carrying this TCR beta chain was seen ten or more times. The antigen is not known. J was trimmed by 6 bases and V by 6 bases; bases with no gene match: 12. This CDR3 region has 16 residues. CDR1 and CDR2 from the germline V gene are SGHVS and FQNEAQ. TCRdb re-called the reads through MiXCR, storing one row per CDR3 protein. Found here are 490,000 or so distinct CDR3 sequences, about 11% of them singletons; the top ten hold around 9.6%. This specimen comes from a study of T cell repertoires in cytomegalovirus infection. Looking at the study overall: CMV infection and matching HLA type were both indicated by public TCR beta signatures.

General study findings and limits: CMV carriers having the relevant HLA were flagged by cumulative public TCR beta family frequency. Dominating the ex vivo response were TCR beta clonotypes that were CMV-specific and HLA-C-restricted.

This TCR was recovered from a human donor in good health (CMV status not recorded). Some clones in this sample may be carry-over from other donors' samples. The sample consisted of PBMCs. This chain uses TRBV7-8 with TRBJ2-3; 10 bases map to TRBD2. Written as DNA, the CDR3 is TGTGCCAGCAGAAAAATAGCGGGGGGCACTTACGATACGCAGTATTTT. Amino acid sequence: CASRKIAGGTYDTQYF.